This record covers a single TCR beta chain. Its target antigen remains unknown. Base qualities are missing; no much larger clone stands one base away. These data come from a study of CD8+CD57+ T cells in acquired aplastic anemia (dated by TCRdb to 2017 to 2018). Background on the whole study: On average, sorted CD4+ and CD8+ cells yielded 3.2 ug of extracted DNA, with a range of roughly 0.18 to 30 ug. A CD8+CD57+ expansion meant a frequency higher than the mean frequency seen in healthy subjects. Study-wide findings and limitations: No significant difference in CD8+ Simpson's diversity was found between patients and healthy controls (P=0.060). About 29 CD8+ CDR3 sequences were found to be shared between patients and controls, but these sequences appeared to be highly expressed in patients and within the immunodominant clones of the patients.

Flow cytometry had shown CD8+CD57+ cell expansion in the patients selected for sequencing. All patients had severe acquired aplastic anemia diagnosed by International Study of Aplastic Anemia and Agranulocytosis and Camitta criteria. At the time blood was sampled, none of the patients had received any therapy. TCR repertoires of sorted CD4+ and CD8+ blood T cells from severe aplastic anemia patients and healthy subjects were deep-sequenced in the study. Patients were enrolled under clinicaltrials.gov protocols 00001620, 01623167, 00001397, 00071045, 00081523 and 00961064 in the USA. Ficoll-Paque density gradient centrifugation was used to isolate peripheral blood mononuclear cells. Before DNA was extracted, CD4+ and CD8+ T cells were sorted using either FACS or magnetic beads. Genomic DNA was used as template for profiling of TCR beta VDJ combinations and CDR3 sequences. An Illumina HiSeq 2000 was the platform used for TCR repertoire sequencing. From the authors' description of their analysis: Repertoire assessment relied on Simpson's diversity index, CDR3 size and DJ length profiles, and TRBV/TRBJ rearrangement plots. The immunodominant clone was defined as the most abundant DNA sequence in deep sequencing data. CDR3 amino acid sequences were checked for sharing between subjects and were compared against published repertoires and the VDJdb database. TCRdb trimmed public reads at Q25 via fastp, called clones via MiXCR and kept in-frame beta chains. Rows are combined by CDR3 protein, so each entry shows the most common genes and DNA. TCRdb's processing, not the study's, gives the V and J calls here. Here the sample has 150,000 to 200,000 distinct CDR3 sequences; around 48% occur a single time. Roughly 30% of the sample lies in the top ten.

Looking up the germline V gene yields CDR1 SGHAT and CDR2 FQNNGV. From cysteine to phenylalanine, the CDR3 is 17 amino acids long. This entry keeps only the CDR3 DNA: 51 bases, framed from base 1. Trimming costs V 1 base and J 2 bases, and their ends lie 15 bases apart. The specimen was sorted CD4+, CD8+, or CD8+CD57+ T cells (not recorded which) from PBMCs. The V and J genes are TRBV11-2 and TRBJ2-1; the D gene lacks a confident call. This clonotype originated in a human donor with aplastic anemia. CDR3 reads: CASSLVLESRPYNEQFF. The nucleotide sequence reads TGTGCCAGCAGCTTAGTCTTGGAGTCGCGGCCCTACAATGAGCAGTTCTTC.